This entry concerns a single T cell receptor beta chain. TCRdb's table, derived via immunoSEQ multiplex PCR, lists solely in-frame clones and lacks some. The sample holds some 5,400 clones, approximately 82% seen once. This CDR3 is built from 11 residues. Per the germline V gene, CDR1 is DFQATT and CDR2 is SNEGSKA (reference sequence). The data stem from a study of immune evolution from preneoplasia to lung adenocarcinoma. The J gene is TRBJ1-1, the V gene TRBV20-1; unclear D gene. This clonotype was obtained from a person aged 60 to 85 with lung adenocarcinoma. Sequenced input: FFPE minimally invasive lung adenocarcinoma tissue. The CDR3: CRSLMNTEAFF. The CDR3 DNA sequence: TGCAGATCCCTTATGAACACTGAAGCTTTCTTT.